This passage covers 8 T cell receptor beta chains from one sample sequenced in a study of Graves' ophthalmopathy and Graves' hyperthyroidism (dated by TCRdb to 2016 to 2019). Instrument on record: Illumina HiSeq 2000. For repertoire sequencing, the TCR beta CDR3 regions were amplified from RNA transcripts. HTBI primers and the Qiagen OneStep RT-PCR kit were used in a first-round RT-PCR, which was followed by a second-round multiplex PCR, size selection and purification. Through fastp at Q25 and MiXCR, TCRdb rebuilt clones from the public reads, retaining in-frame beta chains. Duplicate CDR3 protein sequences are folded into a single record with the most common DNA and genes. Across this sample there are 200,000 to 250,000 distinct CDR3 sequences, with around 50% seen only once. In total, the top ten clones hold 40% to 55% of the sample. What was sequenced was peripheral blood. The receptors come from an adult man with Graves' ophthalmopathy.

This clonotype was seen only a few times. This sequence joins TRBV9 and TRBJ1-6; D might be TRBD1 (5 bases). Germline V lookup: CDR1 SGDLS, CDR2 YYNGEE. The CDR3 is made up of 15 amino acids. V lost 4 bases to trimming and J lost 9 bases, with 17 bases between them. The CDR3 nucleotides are TGTGCCAGCAGCCAGAGGACGGGGCAGGGTTCACCCCTCCACTTT. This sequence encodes CASSQRTGQGSPLHF.

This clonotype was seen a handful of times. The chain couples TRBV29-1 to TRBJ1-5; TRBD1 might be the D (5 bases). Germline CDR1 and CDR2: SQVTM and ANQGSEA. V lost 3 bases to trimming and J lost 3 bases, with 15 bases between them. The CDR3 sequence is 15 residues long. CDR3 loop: CSVDGGRHLNQPQHF. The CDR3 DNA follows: TGCAGCGTTGATGGGGGGAGGCACCTCAATCAGCCCCAGCATTTT.

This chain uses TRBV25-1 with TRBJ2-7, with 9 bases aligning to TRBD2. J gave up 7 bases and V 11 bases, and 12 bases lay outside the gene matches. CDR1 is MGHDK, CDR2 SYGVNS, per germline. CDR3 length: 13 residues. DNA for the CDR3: TGTGCCTGGAGTTACCTAGCGGGGTTTGAGCAGTACTTC. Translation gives CAWSYLAGFEQYF.

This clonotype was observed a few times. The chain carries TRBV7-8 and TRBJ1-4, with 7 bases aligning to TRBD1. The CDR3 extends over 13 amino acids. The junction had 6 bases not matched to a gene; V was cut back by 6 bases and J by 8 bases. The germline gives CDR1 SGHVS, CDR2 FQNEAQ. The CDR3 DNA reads TGTGCCAGCAGGGGAGGGGGCGGAGAAAAACTGTTTTTT. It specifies CASRGGGGEKLFF.

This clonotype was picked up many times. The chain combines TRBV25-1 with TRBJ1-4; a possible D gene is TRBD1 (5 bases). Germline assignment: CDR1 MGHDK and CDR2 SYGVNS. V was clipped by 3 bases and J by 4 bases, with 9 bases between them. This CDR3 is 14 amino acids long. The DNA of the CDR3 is TGTGCCAGCAGTGACCCAGGGAATAATGAAAAACTGTTTTTT. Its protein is CASSDPGNNEKLFF.

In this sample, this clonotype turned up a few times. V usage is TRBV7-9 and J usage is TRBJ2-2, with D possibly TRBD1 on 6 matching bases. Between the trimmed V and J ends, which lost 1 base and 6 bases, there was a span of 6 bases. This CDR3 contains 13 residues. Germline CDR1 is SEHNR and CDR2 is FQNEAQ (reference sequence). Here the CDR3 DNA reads TGTGCCAGCAGCTTAGGACAGGCCGGGGAGCTGTTTTTT. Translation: CASSLGQAGELFF.

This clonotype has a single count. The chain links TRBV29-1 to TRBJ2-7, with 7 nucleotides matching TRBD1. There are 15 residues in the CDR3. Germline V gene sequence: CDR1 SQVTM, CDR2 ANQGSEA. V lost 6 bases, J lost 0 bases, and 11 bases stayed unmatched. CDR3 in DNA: TGCAGCGTCTTAACCCGGGACAGCCTCTCCTACGAGCAGTACTTC. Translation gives CSVLTRDSLSYEQYF.

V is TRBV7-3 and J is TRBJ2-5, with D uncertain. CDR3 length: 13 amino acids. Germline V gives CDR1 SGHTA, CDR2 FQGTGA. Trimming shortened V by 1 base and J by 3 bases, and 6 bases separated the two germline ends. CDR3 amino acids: CASSLNHEETQYF. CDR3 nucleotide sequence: TGTGCCAGCAGCTTAAATCATGAAGAGACCCAGTACTTC.